This entry lists 29 T cell receptor beta chains sequenced from one sample in a study of shared clonotypes between healthy human individuals. This table comes from immunoSEQ multiplex PCR, and its TCRdb copy is limited to in-frame clones, with some not included. The repertoire holds about 1.1 million clones, with around 77% as singletons. Sequenced input: memory CD4+ T cells from PBMCs. Subset described: CD45RA-negative fraction. Every receptor here comes from a man aged 18-30 years in good health. Some clones in this sample may be carry-over from other donors' samples.

The V gene is TRBV9, the J gene TRBJ1-3; D may be TRBD1 (6 bases). This CDR3 is 13 amino acids long. The V gene's germline CDR1 is SGDLS and CDR2 YYNGEE. Trimming removed 8 bases from V and 1 base from J, with 10 bases in between. CDR3 nucleotide sequence: TGTGCCAGTAATACAGGGTCTGGAAACACCATATATTTT. Protein product: CASNTGSGNTIYF.

Note on this clone: A far bigger clonotype differs at one base, so this is likely a read error. CDR3 in DNA: TGTGCCAGCAGTCCCGAGGGGGCCGGGGAGCTGTTTTTT. This sequence encodes CASSPEGAGELFF. The V call is TRBV6-4, the J call TRBJ2-2; a weak D match, TRBD1 (6 bases). V lost 5 bases, J lost 6 bases, and 10 bases lay in between. This CDR3 comprises 13 residues. The germline gives CDR1 MRHNA, CDR2 SNTAGT.

V is TRBV28 and J is TRBJ2-3; D is possibly TRBD1 or TRBD2 (6 bases each). The germline V gene has CDR1 MDHEN and CDR2 SYDVKM. The V gene lost 4 bases and the J gene lost 1 base, with 18 bases spanning the gap. The CDR3 length is 17 residues. CDR3 nucleotide sequence: TGTGCCAGCAGTTCGGGGAGGACAGCCCGGGGCACAGATACGCAGTATTTT. Amino acid sequence: CASSSGRTARGTDTQYF.

Points on this clone: The sample contains more than one DNA sequence encoding this CDR3. J is TRBJ1-1 and V is TRBV5-1; 11 nucleotides agree with TRBD1. Per the germline V gene, CDR1 is SGHRS and CDR2 is YFSETQ. CDR3 length: 15 amino acids. The V and J ends lost 2 bases and 3 bases, in that order; junction bases with no gene match: 3. In DNA, the CDR3 is TGCGCCAGCAGCTTAAAGGGACAGGGGGACACTGAAGCTTTCTTT. Its translation: CASSLKGQGDTEAFF.

This clone came up many times. The chain couples TRBV6-6 to TRBJ2-7; the D gene could be TRBD1 or TRBD2 (5 bases each). CDR3 length: 12 residues. Germline CDR1 and CDR2: MNHNY and SVGAGI (reference sequence). Trimming took off 6 bases at V and 3 bases at J, with 9 bases between the two ends. For the CDR3, the DNA is TGTGCCAGCAGCCGGGACGGCTACGAGCAGTACTTC. Amino acids: CASSRDGYEQYF.

As to this clone: Other DNA variants within this sample encode the same CDR3. The J gene is TRBJ1-5, the V gene TRBV7-8; 8 bases map to TRBD1. The ends lost 1 base at V and 4 bases at J; junction bases unmatched: 3. In germline, CDR1 is SGHVS, CDR2 FQNEAQ. This CDR3 has 15 amino acids. As DNA, the CDR3 is TGTGCCAGCAGCTTAGGTACAGGGGGGAATCAGCCCCAGCATTTT. This sequence encodes CASSLGTGGNQPQHF.

The chain joins TRBV5-1 to TRBJ1-4; possible D gene TRBD1, 5 bases. Germline-derived CDR1 and CDR2 are SGHRS and YFSETQ. V was trimmed by 0 bases and J by 5 bases, leaving 14 bases between them. This CDR3 contains 16 residues. The CDR3 region is CASSLGKGLLNEKLFF. Here the CDR3 DNA reads TGCGCCAGCAGCTTGGGAAAGGGGCTTCTAAATGAAAAACTGTTTTTT. Based on the CDR3 plus reference TRBV5-1 and TRBJ1-4, the full variable domain is KAGVTQTPRYLIKTRGQQVTLSCSPISGHRSVSWYQQTPGQGLQFLFEYFSETQRNKGNFPGRFSGRQFSNSRSEMNVSTLELGDSALYLCASSLGKGLLNEKLFFGSGTQLSVL.

The chain recombines TRBV27 with TRBJ1-4; 10 bases are shared with TRBD1. Germline lookup yields CDR1 MNHEY and CDR2 SMNVEV (reference sequence). V shed 5 bases, J shed 8 bases, and the junction held 8 bases outside the gene matches. The CDR3 sequence is 15 residues long. The CDR3 here is CASSPGTGVREKLFF. The CDR3, as DNA: TGTGCCAGCAGTCCTGGGACAGGGGTGCGCGAAAAACTGTTTTTT.

This clone was recorded many times. This chain connects TRBV7-6 to TRBJ1-1; D not certain. The CDR3 runs 13 residues. From germline, CDR1 is SGHVS and CDR2 FNYEAQ. Trimming removed 3 bases at V and 5 bases at J, with 10 bases between. The DNA for the CDR3 is TGTGCCAGCAGCTTTGAGTATAAGACTGAAGCTTTCTTT. It yields the protein CASSFEYKTEAFF.

The chain uses TRBV11-2 and TRBJ1-3; TRBD1 aligns across 7 bases. V was clipped by 1 base and J by 1 base; unmatched bases: 1. This CDR3 has 15 residues. Germline assignment: CDR1 SGHAT and CDR2 FQNNGV. Here the CDR3 reads CASSLGRGSGNTIYF. In nucleotides, the CDR3 is TGTGCCAGCAGCTTAGGCAGGGGGTCTGGAAACACCATATATTTT.

The gene calls are TRBV6-1 and TRBJ2-5, with D perhaps matching TRBD1 or TRBD2 (5 bases each). The CDR3 is made up of 14 amino acids. V was shortened by 6 bases and J by 2 bases, with 13 bases between the two germline ends. Looked up from germline, CDR1 is MNHNS and CDR2 is SASEGT. DNA of the CDR3: TGTGCCAGCAGCTACCGGGACCATCAAGAGACCCAGTACTTC. Amino acids: CASSYRDHQETQYF.

This chain connects TRBV20-1 to TRBJ2-1; a weak D match, TRBD2 (5 bases). CDR1 is DFQATT and CDR2 is SNEGSKA in the germline V gene (reference sequence). This CDR3 spans 11 amino acids. The CDR3 reads CSGRLAAEQFF. In DNA form, the CDR3 reads TGCAGCGGTCGTCTAGCAGCTGAGCAGTTCTTC.

The V call is TRBV15, the J call TRBJ1-2, with TRBD1 matching 11 bases. The CDR3 is made up of 14 amino acids. Germline V gene data show CDR1 as LNHNV and CDR2 as YYDKDF (reference sequence). J was trimmed by 8 bases and V by 0 bases; bases with no gene match: 2. As DNA, the CDR3 is TGTGCCACCAGCAGAGAGGACAGGGGGCAGGGCTACACCTTC. It translates to CATSREDRGQGYTF.

In regard to this clone: A far larger clone is one nucleotide away, so this likely arose from a read error. The rearrangement joins TRBV28 to TRBJ1-1; TRBD1 agrees at 7 bases. V lost 6 bases, J lost 6 bases, and 10 bases stayed unmatched. Germline lookup yields CDR1 MDHEN and CDR2 SYDVKM. The CDR3 is 14 residues long. Written as DNA, the CDR3 is TGTGCCAGCAGGGTGGGACAGACCAACGCTGAAGCTTTCTTT. Translating it yields CASRVGQTNAEAFF. Filled out from reference TRBV28 and TRBJ1-1, the complete variable domain reads DVKVTQSSRYLVKRTGEKVFLECVQDMDHENMFWYRQDPGLGLRLIYFSYDVKMKEKGDIPEGYSVSREKKERFSLILESASTNQTSMYLCASRVGQTNAEAFFGQGTRLTVV.

The J gene is TRBJ2-3, the V gene TRBV6-5; possibly TRBD2 for D (6 bases). V lost 5 bases and J lost 2, with 8 bases in between. Germline lookup yields CDR1 MNHEY and CDR2 SVGAGI. The CDR3 has 13 residues. This CDR3 is CASSERATDTQYF. In DNA, the CDR3 is TGTGCCAGCAGTGAGCGGGCCACAGATACGCAGTATTTT.

The CDR3 here is CASSPFAGHYEQYF. The CDR3 DNA reads TGTGCCAGCAGCCCCTTCGCGGGACATTACGAGCAGTACTTC. The chain uses TRBV7-7 and TRBJ2-7; D tentatively fits TRBD1 or TRBD2 (6 bases each). There are 14 residues in the CDR3. Germline V gene lookup returns CDR1 SSHAT and CDR2 FNYEAQ (reference sequence). Trimming left V 5 bases short and J 4 bases short, with 15 bases between.

This clone was counted between two and nine times. The V and J genes are TRBV28 and TRBJ1-5; weak D call: TRBD1 (5 bases). Germline lookup yields CDR1 MDHEN and CDR2 SYDVKM. V shed 8 bases and J shed 5 bases, with 16 bases lying between them. This CDR3 spans 14 amino acids. The CDR3, as DNA: TGTGCCAGCCTACTGCCCCAGGGTGATCAGCCCCAGCATTTT. It specifies CASLLPQGDQPQHF.

The chain employs TRBV5-1 and TRBJ1-2, with 12 bases identical to TRBD1. The CDR3 loop spans 14 amino acids. V shed 4 bases, J shed 8 bases, and the junction held 6 bases outside the gene matches. Germline lookup yields CDR1 SGHRS and CDR2 YFSETQ. This chain's CDR3 is CASSPGQGAQGYTF. The CDR3 DNA follows: TGCGCCAGCAGCCCGGGACAGGGGGCGCAAGGCTACACCTTC.

The chain is built from TRBV9 and TRBJ1-2; D is unclear. The ends were cut back, 3 bases at V and 0 bases at J, with 9 bases in the middle. Per germline, CDR1 SGDLS and CDR2 YYNGEE. This CDR3 is built from 14 residues. DNA for the CDR3: TGTGCCAGCAGCGAAGGAGTTACTAACTATGGCTACACCTTC. It specifies CASSEGVTNYGYTF.

The chain uses TRBV30 and TRBJ1-5; D is undetermined. Germline-derived CDR1 and CDR2 are GTSNPN and SVGIG (reference sequence). With 1 base removed from V and 6 bases from J, the gap between germline ends came to 13 bases. This CDR3 has 14 residues. The CDR3, as DNA: TGTGCCTGGAGTGGGCGAAGGATGGGTCAGCCCCAGCATTTT. Protein product: CAWSGRRMGQPQHF.

V gene TRBV7-8 combines with J gene TRBJ2-7, with TRBD2 identical over 10 bases. This CDR3 comprises 16 residues. V lost 3 bases to trimming and J lost 4 bases; unmatched junction nucleotides: 9. From germline, CDR1 is SGHVS and CDR2 FQNEAQ. The CDR3 loop is CASSFQLAGIGYEQYF. The CDR3, as DNA: TGTGCCAGCAGCTTTCAACTAGCGGGAATCGGTTACGAGCAGTACTTC.

The chain carries TRBV7-2 and TRBJ2-2; 9 bases are a match to TRBD2. This CDR3 is 16 amino acids long. CDR1 and CDR2 (germline): SGHTA, FQGNSA. Germline trimming cut 4 bases from V and 0 bases from J; bases unmatched to any gene: 3. Here the CDR3 DNA reads TGTGCCAGCAGCTACGGGACTAGCCCGAACACCGGGGAGCTGTTTTTT. It encodes CASSYGTSPNTGELFF. Full variable domain (missing parts from reference TRBV7-2 and TRBJ2-2): GAGVSQSPSNKVTEKGKDVELRCDPISGHTALYWYRQSLGQGLEFLIYFQGNSAPDKSGLPSDRFSAERTGGSVSTLTIQRTQQEDSAVYLCASSYGTSPNTGELFFGEGSRLTVL.

This clone turned up a few times. The chain carries TRBV7-9 and TRBJ1-2, with TRBD1 matching 7 bases. V dropped 5 bases and J dropped 4; count of bases not matched to a gene: 4. The CDR3 is 13 amino acids. The germline CDR1 and CDR2 sequences are SEHNR and FQNEAQ (reference sequence). CDR3 DNA sequence: TGTGCCAGCAGCGACAGGGTCGGCTATGGCTACACCTTC. Translation: CASSDRVGYGYTF.

The CDR3 sequence is CASSQFIGQPQHF. DNA of the CDR3: TGCGCCAGCAGCCAATTCATTGGCCAGCCCCAGCATTTT. The chain employs TRBV4-1 and TRBJ1-5; D not resolved. The germline V and J ends were trimmed by 2 bases and 7 bases, with 9 bases remaining between them. This CDR3 has 13 amino acids. Germline lookup yields CDR1 MGHRA and CDR2 YSYEKL.

In this sample, this clone turned up a few times. The V and J genes are TRBV19 and TRBJ1-3; 7 bases are a match to TRBD1. The CDR3 contains 15 residues. J lost 0 bases, V lost 7 bases, and 6 bases had no gene match. CDR1 and CDR2 (germline): LNHDA, SQIVND (reference sequence). The CDR3 loop reads CASTMRDSSGNTIYF. CDR3 nucleotides: TGTGCCAGTACCATGCGGGACAGCTCTGGAAACACCATATATTTT.

As to this clone: The sample holds other DNA sequences that translate to the same CDR3. This chain uses TRBV5-1 with TRBJ2-5, with 11 bases matching TRBD2. The CDR3 runs 16 residues. Germline-derived CDR1 and CDR2 are SGHRS and YFSETQ. J lost 3 bases, V lost 1 base, and 5 bases had no gene match. CDR3 in amino acids: CASSLFLAGGEETQYF. CDR3 sequence (DNA): TGCGCCAGCAGCTTGTTCCTAGCGGGAGGAGAAGAGACCCAGTACTTC. The whole variable domain, filled in from reference TRBV5-1 and TRBJ2-5, reads KAGVTQTPRYLIKTRGQQVTLSCSPISGHRSVSWYQQTPGQGLQFLFEYFSETQRNKGNFPGRFSGRQFSNSRSEMNVSTLELGDSALYLCASSLFLAGGEETQYFGPGTRLLVL.

J is TRBJ2-1 and V is TRBV6-1; perhaps TRBD1 as D (6 bases). CDR1 and CDR2 (germline): MNHNS, SASEGT. Trimming removed 9 bases at V and 8 bases at J, with 20 bases between. This CDR3 has 14 residues. The CDR3 protein is CASNRVIKQDEQFF. The DNA of the CDR3 is TGTGCCAGTAACAGGGTCATAAAACAGGATGAGCAGTTCTTC.

Comment on this clone: The same CDR3 is also encoded by other DNA sequences in this sample. The rearrangement links TRBV28 to TRBJ2-7; D unresolved. The CDR3 extends over 12 amino acids. The germline V gene has CDR1 MDHEN and CDR2 SYDVKM. Trimming took off 3 bases at V and 2 bases at J, with 5 bases between the two ends. In DNA, the CDR3 is TGTGCCAGCAGTTTGCGCGCCTACGAGCAGTACTTC. Protein: CASSLRAYEQYF.

This clone was detected a few times. The V and J genes are TRBV4-1 and TRBJ1-5; TRBD1 agrees at 7 bases. The germline CDR1 and CDR2 sequences are MGHRA and YSYEKL. After removal of 1 base from V and 6 bases from J, the junction contained 3 bases not matched to a gene. The CDR3 sequence is 14 residues long. In nucleotides, the CDR3 is TGCGCCAGCAGCCAAGGACAGGGCATTCAGCCCCAGCATTTT. Its protein product is CASSQGQGIQPQHF.